This paragraph reports one TCR beta chain. The data stem from a study of blood T cells in healthy people across ages. At the level of the study: Through template switching, about one barcoded beta molecule was captured per two T cells, as measured in model experiments.

PCR was performed a second time for roughly 7 to 12 cycles using a sample-barcoded 5' primer and a J-beta primer mix. TCRdb reanalysed the 5' RACE reads using MiXCR and keeps one entry per CDR3 protein. The table has roughly 800,000 distinct CDR3 sequences, about 25% seen once. Those donating, healthy Caucasian individuals from Russia, were aged 6 to 90. It was roughly 10 milliliters of peripheral blood that were drawn from each donor. Another study also made use of these data, one on T cells of mothers and their children.

The sequenced sample consisted of blood. The receptor's source is a boy aged 5-17 years in good health.

CDR3 nucleotide sequence: TGTGCCAGCAGTCGGACAGGCTTTAGCTACGAGCAGTACTTC. Residues: CASSRTGFSYEQYF. J is TRBJ2-7 and V is TRBV27; 7 bases match TRBD1. Looked up from germline, CDR1 is MNHEY and CDR2 is SMNVEV (reference sequence). V shed 5 bases and J 3 bases; nucleotides not matched to a gene: 7. The CDR3 sequence is 14 residues long.